The 3 T cell receptor beta chains reported below all come from one sample, sequenced in a study of Ad26.COV2.S vaccination and SARS-CoV-2 variants. Sequenced by immunoSEQ multiplex PCR; TCRdb stores in-frame clones only, minus some. The sample includes around 450,000 clones, 90% of them seen just once. Specified treatment: 15 to 20 received Ad26.COV2.S at low or high dose, single or two shots; roughly 5 received placebo; per-sample allocation not given. Sampling was performed 63 days after the first vaccine or placebo injection. Sequencing was performed on peripheral blood, taken in a trial of Ad26.COV2.S vaccine versus placebo. All receptors derive from a person between 18 and 59 years old who received the Ad26.COV2.S COVID-19 vaccine or a placebo.

The chain is built from TRBV7-2 and TRBJ2-1, with TRBD1 matching 8 bases. The CDR3 is 17 residues long. Trimming cost V 5 bases and J 2 bases; bases outside gene matches: 11. CDR1 SGHTA and CDR2 FQGNSA come from the germline V gene. CDR3 in amino acids: CASSLRTGSDPYNEQFF. The CDR3 coding sequence is TGTGCCAGCAGCCTTCGGACAGGGTCGGACCCCTACAATGAGCAGTTCTTC. Looking up the rest from reference TRBV7-2 and TRBJ2-1 gives the full variable domain: GAGVSQSPSNKVTEKGKDVELRCDPISGHTALYWYRQSLGQGLEFLIYFQGNSAPDKSGLPSDRFSAERTGGSVSTLTIQRTQQEDSAVYLCASSLRTGSDPYNEQFFGPGTRLTVL.

The J gene is TRBJ1-2, the V gene TRBV7-2; D might be TRBD1 (5 bases). The germline V gene has CDR1 SGHTA and CDR2 FQGNSA. Between the trimmed V and J ends, which lost 6 bases and 4 bases, there was a span of 15 bases. The CDR3 sequence is 14 residues long. In nucleotides, the CDR3 is TGTGCCAGCAGTTCTATGCCGACAGTCTATGGCTACACCTTC. This gives the protein CASSSMPTVYGYTF.

The rearrangement uses TRBV27 and TRBJ2-3, with D possibly TRBD2 on 5 matching bases. CDR1 is MNHEY and CDR2 is SMNVEV in the germline V gene (reference sequence). This CDR3 has 15 residues. V gave up 7 bases and J gave up 3 bases, with 17 bases separating them. The CDR3, as DNA: TGTGCCAGCACCCTGCAAGAGGGTGGGACAGATACGCAGTATTTT. Translating gives CASTLQEGGTDTQYF.